Sequencing of this T cell receptor (beta chain) was carried out in a study of blood T cell repertoires in COVID-19. About the research overall: COVID-19 samples collected from the United States, Italy and Spain covered acute and convalescent phases. T cells, B-cell-depleted T cells, or PBMCs provided the cDNA or gDNA that served as material.

In the study's own analysis: Estimates of nucleated cell counts were drawn from the amplification of reference gene primers. Profiling relied on immunoSEQ multiplex PCR, and the TCRdb table lists in-frame clones only, not all of them. V and J calls and clone size come straight from that table; D and trimming were deduced from the DNA. The sample records around 97,000 clones, about 83% being singletons. The germline CDR1 and CDR2 sequences are SEHNR and FQNEAQ (reference sequence). The CDR3 has 15 amino acids. Germline trimming cut 5 bases from V and 3 bases from J; bases unmatched to any gene: 8. Sequenced sample: peripheral blood. This chain uses TRBV7-9 with TRBJ2-7; 9 bases map to TRBD2. The origin of this receptor is a human donor in a cohort sampled during active COVID-19. The CDR3 DNA sequence: TGTGCCAGCAGCCCTCAGCGGGAGGTAGTCTACGAGCAGTACTTC. This translates into CASSPQREVVYEQYF.